The clone carrying this T cell receptor beta chain has just a few counts. Profiling relied on immunoSEQ multiplex PCR, and the TCRdb table lists in-frame clones only, not all of them. This repertoire shows roughly 52,000 clones, about 96% found once; its top ten account for about 3%. This sample is part of a study of technical replicates of blood from a handful of donors. This CDR3 has 15 amino acids. The V end lost 0 bases, the J end lost 3 bases, and 10 bases lay between the germline ends. Germline loops: CDR1 LGHNA, CDR2 YSLEER. The receptor's source is a human donor in good health. Some clones in this sample may be carry-over from other donors' samples. Sample: PBMCs. The chain carries TRBV4-3 and TRBJ2-3; tentative D call: TRBD2 (6 bases). The CDR3 loop is CASSQEGRETDTQYF. DNA of the CDR3: TGCGCCAGCAGCCAAGAGGGACGGGAGACAGATACGCAGTATTTT.